Shown below are 16 T cell receptor beta chains from a single sample sequenced in a study of blood T cells in healthy people across ages. Together with a sample-barcoded 5' primer, a J-beta primer mix was included in a second PCR lasting about 7 to 12 cycles. TCRdb re-analysed the 5' RACE reads in MiXCR, keeping a single row per CDR3 protein. The sample yields roughly 1,500,000 distinct CDR3 sequences, 30% to 35% seen once. The sequencing sample was made of blood. The receptors shown here come from a woman aged 25 to 39 in good health.

The chain employs TRBV20-1 and TRBJ2-5, with TRBD2 matching over 9 bases. The V segment lost 6 bases and the J segment 5 bases; nucleotides outside the gene matches: 13. Germline values: CDR1 DFQATT, CDR2 SNEGSKA (reference sequence). The CDR3 extends over 15 amino acids. The CDR3 bases are TGCAGTGCCACGCCAGCGGGAGGATCGGGGGAGACCCAGTACTTC. Translated, it gives CSATPAGGSGETQYF.

J is TRBJ2-2 and V is TRBV6-5, with 7 nucleotides matching TRBD1. Germline values: CDR1 MNHEY, CDR2 SVGAGI. The CDR3 covers 15 residues. Unmatched junction bases numbered 4, after V lost 5 bases and J lost 1 base. This chain's CDR3 is CASSTTGRNTGELFF. The DNA of the CDR3 is TGTGCCAGCAGTACGACAGGGAGGAACACCGGGGAGCTGTTTTTT.

This clonotype was seen ten or more times. V is TRBV3-1 and J is TRBJ1-5; no definite D call. The CDR3 length is 13 residues. Looked up from germline, CDR1 is LGHDT and CDR2 is YNNKEL (reference sequence). Trimming removed 1 base at V and 4 bases at J, with 5 bases between. Written as DNA, the CDR3 is TGTGCCAGCAGCCAAGGACGGAATCAGCCCCAGCATTTT. It is translated as CASSQGRNQPQHF.

This clonotype was seen a handful of times. The CDR3 sequence is CASRDSVYEQYF. The CDR3 DNA follows: TGTGCCAGCAGGGACTCCGTGTACGAGCAGTACTTC. The chain carries TRBV28 and TRBJ2-7, with D maybe TRBD2 (5 bases). Trimming removed 6 bases at V and 4 bases at J, with 10 bases between. Germline V gives CDR1 MDHEN, CDR2 SYDVKM. The CDR3 is 12 amino acids. Variable domain in full (rest from reference TRBV28 and TRBJ2-7): DVKVTQSSRYLVKRTGEKVFLECVQDMDHENMFWYRQDPGLGLRLIYFSYDVKMKEKGDIPEGYSVSREKKERFSLILESASTNQTSMYLCASRDSVYEQYFGPGTRLTVT.

Notes on this clonotype: The junction shows a germline mismatch at one end, possibly a read error. The chain couples TRBV2 to TRBJ1-5, with 11 bases matching TRBD1. The CDR3 covers 15 residues. Germline assignment: CDR1 SNHLY and CDR2 FYNNEI. CDR3 sequence: CASSKGQGVNQLQHF. The CDR3 nucleotides read TGTGCCAGCAGCAAGGGACAGGGGGTAAATCAGCTCCAGCATTTT. Full variable domain (rest looked up from reference TRBV2 and TRBJ1-5): EPEVTQTPSHQVTQMGQEVILRCVPISNHLYFYWYRQILGQKVEFLVSFYNNEISEKSEIFDDQFSVERPDGSNFTLKIRSTKLEDSAMYFCASSKGQGVNQLQHFGDGTRLSIL.

This clonotype was observed at least ten times. The chain uses TRBV12-3 or TRBV12-4 and TRBJ1-1, with 9 bases fitting TRBD1. After removal of 3 bases from V and 1 base from J, the junction contained 3 bases not matched to a gene. The CDR3 loop spans 15 amino acids. CDR3 region: CASSFRQGGNTEAFF. Here the CDR3 DNA reads TGTGCCAGCAGTTTTAGACAGGGGGGGAACACTGAAGCTTTCTTT.

The chain has TRBV27 and TRBJ2-7, with D possibly being TRBD1 (6 bases). V lost 4 bases and J lost 3, with 19 bases in between. In germline, CDR1 is MNHEY, CDR2 SMNVEV (reference sequence). This CDR3 comprises 16 residues. The CDR3 nucleotides read TGTGCCAGCAGTTCCACCTTAGACGGGGACATCTACGAGCAGTACTTC. It codes for CASSSTLDGDIYEQYF.

This clonotype was seen only a few times. This chain links TRBV6-5 with TRBJ2-7; D may be TRBD2 (6 bases). Germline CDR1 reads MNHEY; CDR2 reads SVGAGI. The length of the CDR3 is 14 residues. V was cut by 5 bases and J by 7 bases, with 18 bases left in between. CDR3 amino acids: CASSGPGGSREQYF. CDR3 nucleotides: TGTGCCAGCAGTGGCCCAGGAGGGTCGCGGGAGCAGTACTTC.

The table lists this clonotype with a few counts. This chain connects TRBV27 to TRBJ1-1, with D unclear. This CDR3 region has 15 residues. The germline V and J ends were trimmed by 2 bases and 3 bases, with 13 bases remaining between them. Germline V lookup: CDR1 MNHEY, CDR2 SMNVEV (reference sequence). CDR3 protein: CASSLEGRGYTEAFF. CDR3 DNA sequence: TGTGCCAGCAGTTTAGAGGGCCGGGGATACACTGAAGCTTTCTTT.

This clonotype was observed a handful of times. The rearrangement uses TRBV20-1 and TRBJ1-2; D gene unclear. The germline V gene has CDR1 DFQATT and CDR2 SNEGSKA (reference sequence). Trimming removed 0 bases at V and 8 bases at J, with 7 bases between. This CDR3 is built from 11 residues. DNA of the CDR3: TGCAGTGCTAGAGATTATTGGGGCTACACCTTC. Its protein is CSARDYWGYTF.

There are a few counts of this clonotype. The chain joins TRBV20-1 to TRBJ2-1; weak D call: TRBD2 (6 bases). With 1 base removed from V and 3 bases from J, the gap between germline ends came to 7 bases. The CDR3 totals 13 residues. CDR1 is DFQATT and CDR2 is SNEGSKA in the germline V gene (reference sequence). CDR3 amino acids: CSARGLVYNEQFF. DNA of the CDR3: TGCAGTGCTAGAGGACTAGTCTACAATGAGCAGTTCTTC.

CDR3 region: CASTTDRWAEAFF. The DNA for the CDR3 is TGTGCCAGCACGACTGACAGGTGGGCTGAAGCTTTCTTT. This sequence joins TRBV14 and TRBJ1-1, with D possibly being TRBD1 (6 bases). The V gene's germline CDR1 is SGHDN and CDR2 FVKESK. The CDR3 has 13 residues. The ends were cut back, 7 bases at V and 6 bases at J, with 15 bases in the middle.

This clonotype has only a few counts. The chain employs TRBV20-1 and TRBJ2-1, with 9 positions matching TRBD2. Looked up from germline, CDR1 is DFQATT and CDR2 is SNEGSKA (reference sequence). This CDR3 contains 15 residues. V was pared by 6 bases and J by 9 bases, with 15 bases of the junction left unmatched. In nucleotides, the CDR3 is TGCAGTGCGGCGCCGGGACTAGCCCCTTTGGTTGAGCAGTTCTTC. Translating gives CSAAPGLAPLVEQFF.

The rearrangement joins TRBV6-6 to TRBJ2-2; 11 bases match TRBD2. CDR1 and CDR2 from the germline V gene are MNHNY and SVGAGI (reference sequence). CDR3 size: 17 residues. The ends lost 6 bases at V and 1 base at J; junction bases unmatched: 7. The chain's CDR3 is CASSFKLAGENTGELFF. CDR3 DNA: TGTGCCAGCAGCTTTAAACTAGCGGGGGAGAACACCGGGGAGCTGTTTTTT.

This chain uses TRBV27 with TRBJ2-3; no clear D gene. CDR3 length: 14 amino acids. The V end lost 7 bases, the J end lost 9 bases, and 20 bases lay between the germline ends. CDR1 is MNHEY and CDR2 is SMNVEV in the germline V gene (reference sequence). CDR3 loop: CASTSLARTWTQYF. The CDR3 region has the DNA TGTGCCAGCACCTCCTTAGCCAGGACGTGGACGCAGTATTTT.

The chain has TRBV13 and TRBJ2-5; TRBD2 matches 7 bases. With the DNA end fitting TRBJ2-7 better, the J assignment may be wrong. This CDR3 has 16 residues. In germline, CDR1 is PRHDT, CDR2 FYEKMQ (reference sequence). CDR3 loop: CASSLGFARETGEQYF. CDR3 in DNA: TGTGCCAGCAGCTTAGGGTTTGCGCGGGAGACCGGCGAGCAGTACTTC.